This entry features one T cell receptor (beta chain) sequence. The sample comes from a study of blood T cell repertoires in COVID-19. The J segment lost 7 bases and the V segment lost 1 base, leaving 13 bases of the junction unmatched. Germline CDR1 is MDHEN and CDR2 is SYDVKM. CDR3 length: 17 amino acids. Libraries were prepared by immunoSEQ multiplex PCR; TCRdb keeps only in-frame clonotypes and omits some of them. This sample carries just over 300,000 clones, 85% to 90% of them seen once, and the ten largest clones take 3.5% to 4.5%. This sequence originates from a woman between 18 and 30 years old with acute COVID-19. Sequenced input: PBMCs or T cells enriched from blood (not recorded which). J is TRBJ1-2 and V is TRBV28; 9 nucleotides agree with TRBD1. This CDR3 is CASSLYETGGEPPGYTF. CDR3 sequence (DNA): TGTGCCAGCAGTTTATATGAGACAGGGGGGGAACCACCTGGCTACACCTTC.